The 29 T cell receptor beta chains given below trace back to one sample, sequenced in a study of Graves' ophthalmopathy and Graves' hyperthyroidism. Amplification of the TCR beta CDR3 regions used RNA transcripts (as template). RT-PCR was first run with HTBI primers, then multiplex PCR in a second round. TCRdb ran MiXCR on the multiplex PCR reads and lists one entry per CDR3 protein. The sample has some 1.1 million distinct CDR3 sequences; less than 45% are singletons. The sample was peripheral blood or thyroid tissue (not recorded which). The receptors originated from an adult man with Graves' hyperthyroidism.

This clonotype was counted many times. The chain is built from TRBV15 and TRBJ2-7; 9 bases map to TRBD2. V lost 0 bases, J lost 4 bases, and 7 bases stayed unmatched. CDR1 is LNHNV, CDR2 YYDKDF, per germline (reference sequence). The length of the CDR3 is 16 residues. CDR3 nucleotides: TGTGCCACCAGCAGAGACGGGACTACTAGCGGGTACGAGCAGTACTTC. It yields the protein CATSRDGTTSGYEQYF.

This clonotype was observed many times. The chain has TRBV6-5 and TRBJ1-1; D gene uncertain. V lost 5 bases and J 9 bases, leaving 13 bases between the germline ends. CDR3 length: 12 amino acids. Germline CDR1 is MNHEY and CDR2 is SVGAGI. CDR3 nucleotide sequence: TGTGCCAGCAGTCCACGGCAGGAAAAAGCTTTCTTT. Protein sequence: CASSPRQEKAFF.

This clonotype was counted ten times or more. This chain joins TRBV20-1 and TRBJ1-6, with D possibly being TRBD1 (5 bases). V lost 6 bases and J 10 bases, leaving 13 bases between the germline ends. CDR1 and CDR2 from the germline V gene are DFQATT and SNEGSKA (reference sequence). The CDR3 consists of 12 residues. CDR3: CSAQRRDSPLHF. CDR3 DNA sequence: TGCAGTGCCCAGAGAAGGGACTCACCCCTCCACTTT.

Many counts were recorded for this clonotype. The rearrangement links TRBV10-3 to TRBJ2-2; 8 bases fit TRBD1. With V trimmed by 7 bases and J by 5 bases, 9 bases remained unmatched. This CDR3 contains 15 residues. Germline V gives CDR1 ENHRY, CDR2 SYGVKD. CDR3 bases: TGTGCCATCATGCGGACAGGGACAGATACCGGGGAGCTGTTTTTT. Its protein product is CAIMRTGTDTGELFF.

In this sample, this clonotype turned up many times. The chain is built from TRBV15 and TRBJ2-7; no reliable D call. V lost 2 bases to trimming and J lost 3 bases, with 5 bases between them. CDR1 is LNHNV, CDR2 YYDKDF, per germline (reference sequence). The CDR3 is 12 residues long. The CDR3, as DNA: TGTGCCACCAGCAGAAATAACTACGAGCAGTACTTC. Amino acid sequence: CATSRNNYEQYF.

This clonotype was seen more than once but under ten times. The junction differs from germline at one of its ends, possibly a read error. V gene TRBV24-1 combines with J gene TRBJ1-5; D not certain. CDR1 and CDR2 (germline): KGHDR, SFDVKD. The CDR3 extends over 16 amino acids. CDR3 sequence: CASSAPEVRTSRPQHF. The CDR3 DNA follows: TGTGCCAGCAGTGCCCCCGAGGTGAGGACCAGTCGGCCCCAGCATTTT.

J is TRBJ2-6 and V is TRBV24-1, with D possibly TRBD2 on 5 matching bases. The CDR3 extends over 17 amino acids. Germline CDR1 reads KGHDR; CDR2 reads SFDVKD. Trimming took off 4 bases at V and 0 bases at J, with 12 bases between the two ends. The DNA for the CDR3 is TGTGCCACCAGTGACGGTCCGCGGGCCTCTGGGGCCAACGTCCTGACTTTC. Its translation: CATSDGPRASGANVLTF.

There are many counts of this clonotype. This chain links TRBV12-3 or TRBV12-4 with TRBJ1-1; no clear D gene. V was pared by 8 bases and J by 2 bases, with 9 bases between. The CDR3 is 12 residues long. The CDR3, as DNA: TGTGCCAGCCAAACCTCCAACACTGAAGCTTTCTTT. This gives the protein CASQTSNTEAFF.

The table lists this clonotype with many counts. The genes are TRBV15 and TRBJ2-7; TRBD1 agrees at 7 bases. The V segment lost 0 bases and the J segment 7 bases; nucleotides outside the gene matches: 9. Germline CDR1 reads LNHNV; CDR2 reads YYDKDF (reference sequence). The CDR3 is 15 residues long. CDR3 protein: CATSREDRGLGEQYF. In DNA, the CDR3 is TGTGCCACCAGCAGAGAGGATAGGGGGCTTGGAGAGCAGTACTTC. The whole variable domain, filled in from reference TRBV15 and TRBJ2-7, reads DAMVIQNPRYQVTQFGKPVTLSCSQTLNHNVMYWYQQKSSQAPKLLFHYYDKDFNNEADTPDNFQSRRPNTSFCFLDIRSPGLGDTAMYLCATSREDRGLGEQYFGPGTRLTVT.

To note about this clonotype: Since a much larger clone is just one base distant, this may be a read error. The DNA of the CDR3 is TGCAGTGCCCCCGATCCAGGGCGGGCTGAAGCTCTCTTT. It translates to CSAPDPGRAEALF. The rearrangement joins TRBV20-1 to TRBJ1-1; tentative D call: TRBD1 (5 bases). This CDR3 has 13 residues. Germline CDR1 DFQATT, CDR2 SNEGSKA (reference sequence).

Regarding this clonotype: Just one base apart from a much larger clone, this may be a read error. The chain couples TRBV7-9 to TRBJ2-7; no firm D call. The V gene's germline CDR1 is SEHNR and CDR2 FQNEAQ (reference sequence). The V and J ends lost 3 bases and 4 bases respectively, with 13 bases between them. The CDR3 extends over 14 amino acids. In nucleotides, the CDR3 is TGTGCCAGCAGCTTCGCACCCGGCCTGTACGAGCAGTACTTC. Residues: CASSFAPGLYEQYF.

The chain uses TRBV20-1 and TRBJ1-5; 10 positions match TRBD1. Germline V gene data show CDR1 as DFQATT and CDR2 as SNEGSKA (reference sequence). The CDR3 runs to 13 residues. CDR3 loop: CSSGQGDYQPQHF. CDR3 nucleotide sequence: TGCAGCTCCGGACAGGGGGACTATCAGCCCCAGCATTTT.

V gene TRBV19 combines with J gene TRBJ2-2; a possible D gene is TRBD1 (6 bases). Germline values: CDR1 LNHDA, CDR2 SQIVND (reference sequence). This CDR3 region has 15 residues. Trimming stripped 5 bases from V and 1 base from J, with 11 bases between. The CDR3, as DNA: TGTGCCAGTAGTCCAAAGGACAGGAACACCGGGGAGCTGTTTTTT. This codes for CASSPKDRNTGELFF. The variable domain in full, with the rest retrieved from reference TRBV19 and TRBJ2-2, is DGGITQSPKYLFRKEGQNVTLSCEQNLNHDAMYWYRQDPGQGLRLIYYSQIVNDFQKGDIAEGYSVSREKKESFPLTVTSAQKNPTAFYLCASSPKDRNTGELFFGEGSRLTVL.

This clonotype was observed a few times. A much larger clone differs by one base, so this may be a read error. The CDR3 is CASSLAGTSQETQYF. CDR3 in DNA: TGTGCCAGCAGCTTAGCCGGGACATCCCAAGAGACCCAGTACTTC. The rearrangement links TRBV7-2 to TRBJ2-5, with D perhaps TRBD1 (6 bases). V dropped 0 bases and J dropped 1 base, with 9 bases sitting between them. Germline lookup yields CDR1 SGHTA and CDR2 FQGNSA. The CDR3 is 15 residues long.

This clonotype was counted at least ten times. The J gene is TRBJ2-5, the V gene TRBV7-8; no reliable D call. The V gene lost 8 bases and the J gene lost 4 bases, with 14 bases spanning the gap. The CDR3 is 13 amino acids. The germline gives CDR1 SGHVS, CDR2 FQNEAQ. The CDR3 region has the DNA TGTGCCAGCCGCCGCGACGGAACAGAGACCCAGTACTTC. This codes for CASRRDGTETQYF. The entire variable domain, with the rest obtained from reference TRBV7-8 and TRBJ2-5, is as follows: GAGVSQSPRYKVAKRGQDVALRCDPISGHVSLFWYQQALGQGPEFLTYFQNEAQLDKSGLPSDRFFAERPEGSVSTLKIQRTQQEDSAVYLCASRRDGTETQYFGPGTRLLVL.

This clonotype was recorded at least ten times. The V and J genes are TRBV29-1 and TRBJ1-3; no definite D call. This CDR3 spans 13 amino acids. The germline CDR1 and CDR2 sequences are SQVTM and ANQGSEA. The V gene lost 6 bases and the J gene lost 0 bases, with 9 bases spanning the gap. CDR3 bases: TGCAGCGTCGGACCGAGCTCTGGAAACACCATATATTTT. Translated, it gives CSVGPSSGNTIYF.

Remarks on this clonotype: A much larger clone is a single base away; this may be a read error. This chain joins TRBV20-1 and TRBJ2-7; D gene unclear. The CDR3 spans 13 residues. Germline CDR1 reads DFQATT; CDR2 reads SNEGSKA (reference sequence). V was cut by 5 bases and J by 0 bases, with 11 bases left in between. The CDR3 DNA is TGCAGTGCTCTCAGGCGAAGCTCCTACGAGCAGTACTTC. Protein sequence: CSALRRSSYEQYF.

This clonotype was detected a few times. The V and J genes are TRBV5-6 and TRBJ2-7, with 10 bases fitting TRBD1. In germline, CDR1 is SGHDT, CDR2 YYEEEE. The length of the CDR3 is 14 residues. Germline trimming cut 5 bases from V and 9 bases from J; bases unmatched to any gene: 11. CDR3 nucleotide sequence: TGTGCCAGCAGTTCCGGGACAGGGGTCTTTTGGCAGTACTTC. Translation: CASSSGTGVFWQYF.

This clonotype was counted between two and nine times. The chain carries TRBV16 and TRBJ2-7; no definite D call. V lost 0 bases and J lost 6, with 15 bases in between. This CDR3 spans 15 amino acids. CDR1 and CDR2 from the germline V gene are KGHSY and FQNENV. The CDR3 protein is CASSQSIRPVREQYF. CDR3 nucleotide sequence: TGTGCCAGCAGCCAATCGATCCGGCCAGTCCGCGAGCAGTACTTC.

This clonotype showed up just a few times. The CDR3 nucleotides read TGTGCCAGCAGCCCTAGTGGGTCGTGGCCGGGGTCCTACGAGCAGTACTTC. This codes for CASSPSGSWPGSYEQYF. The rearrangement links TRBV11-2 to TRBJ2-7, with D possibly TRBD2 on 5 matching bases. The CDR3 is 17 amino acids. V was pared by 5 bases and J by 1 base, with 21 bases between. Germline V gives CDR1 SGHAT, CDR2 FQNNGV.

The table lists this clonotype with a few counts. V usage is TRBV28 and J usage is TRBJ1-1; no definite D call. This CDR3 region has 13 residues. The ends were cut back, 7 bases at V and 6 bases at J, with 15 bases in the middle. Looked up from germline, CDR1 is MDHEN and CDR2 is SYDVKM. The DNA of the CDR3 is TGTGCCAGCACCCGGGCCTTACTCGCTGAAGCTTTCTTT. Translation gives CASTRALLAEAFF.

Many counts were recorded for this clonotype. CDR3 DNA: TGTGCCAGCAGCGGGACAGGGAAGACCCAGTACTTC. Translation gives CASSGTGKTQYF. This chain joins TRBV12-3 or TRBV12-4 and TRBJ2-5, with 9 bases lining up with TRBD1. With 6 bases clipped from V and 6 bases from J, the junction kept 2 bases outside the gene matches. The CDR3 is 12 amino acids.

In this sample, this clonotype turned up a few times. V gene TRBV6-6 combines with J gene TRBJ2-5; TRBD2 aligns across 8 bases. This CDR3 comprises 16 residues. CDR1 is MNHNY, CDR2 SVGAGI, per germline (reference sequence). V gave up 2 bases and J gave up 5 bases; unmatched junction bases: 10. CDR3 DNA: TGTGCCAGCAGTTACCTTCCGGGACTAGTGGCGGAGACCCAGTACTTC. It is translated as CASSYLPGLVAETQYF.

This CDR3 is CASSKQGWYGYTF. CDR3 in DNA: TGTGCCAGCAGCAAACAGGGGTGGTATGGCTACACCTTC. The chain recombines TRBV13 with TRBJ1-2, with 7 bases lining up with TRBD1. This CDR3 has 13 residues. Germline CDR1 is PRHDT and CDR2 is FYEKMQ (reference sequence). The ends lost 5 bases at V and 5 bases at J; junction bases unmatched: 5. Complete variable domain (other parts from reference TRBV13 and TRBJ1-2): AAGVIQSPRHLIKEKRETATLKCYPIPRHDTVYWYQQGPGQDPQFLISFYEKMQSDKGSIPDRFSAQQFSDYHSELNMSSLELGDSALYFCASSKQGWYGYTFGSGTRLTVV.

The chain recombines TRBV15 with TRBJ2-7, with D unclear. Trimming stripped 3 bases from V and 3 bases from J, with 15 bases between. The CDR3 is made up of 15 amino acids. Germline loops: CDR1 LNHNV, CDR2 YYDKDF (reference sequence). The CDR3 DNA reads TGTGCCACCAGCAGCGTAGGTCGCAACCACTACGAGCAGTACTTC. Protein: CATSSVGRNHYEQYF.

This clonotype showed up just once. This may arise from a read error, as a much more abundant clone is one base away. This sequence joins TRBV7-2 and TRBJ2-2; D is ambiguous. Germline CDR1 and CDR2: SGHTA and FQGNSA. The CDR3 is made up of 16 amino acids. CDR3 in amino acids: CAGSLVIGSGTGELFF. The CDR3, as DNA: TGTGCCGGCAGCTTAGTGATTGGGTCAGGCACCGGGGAGCTGTTTTTT.

The J gene is TRBJ1-5, the V gene TRBV11-2; 10 nucleotides match TRBD1. The CDR3 has 14 residues. Germline CDR1 reads SGHAT; CDR2 reads FQNNGV. V dropped 1 base and J dropped 14; count of bases not matched to a gene: 8. CDR3 nucleotide sequence: TGTGCCAGCAGCTTAGGCGGGACAGGGGTCTACGAGCATTTT. This gives the protein CASSLGGTGVYEHF.

Ten or more counts support this clonotype. This chain connects TRBV6-5 to TRBJ1-1; no clear D gene. CDR3 length: 9 amino acids. Per the germline V gene, CDR1 is MNHEY and CDR2 is SVGAGI. Trimming took 11 bases from V and 4 from J, leaving 5 bases between them. The CDR3 reads CAPRTEAFF. In DNA form, the CDR3 reads TGTGCCCCCCGCACTGAAGCTTTCTTT.

This clonotype was picked up many times. The rearrangement joins TRBV2 to TRBJ1-6, with TRBD1 identical over 9 bases. Trimming removed 8 bases from V and 10 bases from J; junction bases left unmatched: 12. From germline, CDR1 is SNHLY and CDR2 FYNNEI. The CDR3 length is 15 residues. CDR3 amino acids: CASLIGGTGTSPLHF. CDR3 nucleotides: TGTGCCAGCCTTATCGGCGGGACAGGGACCTCACCCCTCCACTTT.